This TCR beta chain appears in the sequencing data of a study of T cell responses to AZD1222 COVID-19 vaccine. Notes on the study in general: Spike-spanning, vaccine-associated CD4 TCRs were dominant at 160-218 and 743-854. It should be noted that donors were predominantly white British and more often female, and clonal diversity was possibly underestimated.

The CDR3 is 13 amino acids. The V end was cut by 3 bases, the J end by 6 bases, with 9 bases between. Per the germline V gene, CDR1 is SGHAT and CDR2 is FQNNGV. The table came from immunoSEQ multiplex PCR; TCRdb's copy has only in-frame clones and leaves some out. The sample lists 110,000 to 150,000 clones, 89% occurring once. This clone was detected only once. Its antigen is still unknown. V gene TRBV11-2 combines with J gene TRBJ1-5; D ambiguous. This receptor was taken from an adult in good health. The specimen comprised peripheral blood, sampled on day 0 of AZD1222 vaccination. The CDR3 sequence is CASSLIEGQPQHF. For the CDR3, the DNA is TGTGCCAGCAGCTTGATCGAGGGTCAGCCCCAGCATTTT.